This T cell receptor beta chain emerged from a study of blood T cell repertoires in COVID-19. Study-level information: Material from acute and convalescent COVID-19 was sourced from the United States, Italy and Spain. The cDNA or gDNA used as material had been derived from T cells, B-cell-depleted T cells, or PBMCs.

J gave up 3 bases and V 1 base, and 7 bases lay outside the gene matches. CDR1 and CDR2 from the germline V gene are SGHNT and YYREEE (reference sequence). The CDR3 loop spans 16 amino acids. Authors' data handling: Amplification of reference gene primers provided the estimated nucleated cell counts. Using immunoSEQ multiplex PCR, the repertoire was profiled, and TCRdb retains in-frame clones only, with some absent. D and trimming come from the DNA, and the V and J calls and clone size come from that table. The top ten clones hold 6.5% to 8.5% of a sample with roughly 120,000 clones, 87% of them seen once.

V gene TRBV5-4 combines with J gene TRBJ1-3, with TRBD1 identical over 7 bases. The clonotype was recovered from a human donor in a cohort sampled during active COVID-19. Specimen: peripheral blood. This CDR3 is CASSLPNRDSGNTIYF. CDR3 DNA: TGTGCCAGCAGCTTGCCTAACCGGGACAGTGGAAACACCATATATTTT.